The clone carrying this T cell receptor beta chain was observed a single time. What it binds is unknown. Within Nashville, Tennessee resided all donors, each a Caucasian adult. With CCR7-negative CD45RA+ TemRA cells, CD45RO+ cells were combined in CD8 memory. This CDR3 spans 15 amino acids. Trimming took off 5 bases at V and 2 bases at J, with 10 bases between the two ends. The germline CDR1 and CDR2 sequences are MDHEN and SYDVKM. Generated by immunoSEQ multiplex PCR, the TCRdb table keeps only in-frame clones and is missing some. Counted here are a few hundred thousand clones, around 86% occurring once; the ten biggest clones make up about 17%. The data derive from a study of shared clonotypes between healthy human individuals. General study results and limits: Rarefaction revealed incomplete sorted-subset sequencing despite large depth.

This receptor was taken from a man aged 18 to 29 in good health. Sequencing was done on a sample of memory CD8+ T cells sorted from blood. Subset specified: CD45RO+ cells pooled with CCR7-negative TemRA cells. The chain joins TRBV28 to TRBJ2-6; a possible D gene is TRBD1 (6 bases). CDR3 residues: CASSNTGTGANVLTF. The CDR3 DNA reads as TGTGCCAGCAGTAACACAGGGACTGGGGCCAACGTCCTGACTTTC.